This T cell receptor (beta chain) was sequenced in a study of somatic mutations in cytotoxic T cells in rheumatoid arthritis. This clone was counted a few times. Germline assignment: CDR1 LNHDA and CDR2 SQIVND (reference sequence). The CDR3 is 16 residues long. V gave up 3 bases and J gave up 4 bases; unmatched junction bases: 7. TCRdb's table, derived via immunoSEQ multiplex PCR, lists solely in-frame clones and lacks some. This table has 3,500 to 5,000 clones, 90% to 95% appearing once. The source of this sequence is a woman aged 60-75 years with rheumatoid arthritis. J is TRBJ2-1 and V is TRBV19, with TRBD2 identical over 9 bases. The sequenced material came from CD8+ T cells sorted from blood. CDR3 nucleotides: TGTGCCAGTAGTATCGGGCGGGGGGGCAATTACAATGAGCAGTTCTTC. Translated: CASSIGRGGNYNEQFF.